This T cell receptor (beta chain) emerged from a study of blood T cell repertoires in COVID-19. About the study: Samples of COVID-19 (acute and convalescent) were obtained from the United States, Italy and Spain. Nucleic acid was either cDNA or gDNA, and it came from T cells, B-cell-depleted T cells, or PBMCs.

In the original processing: The authors estimated nucleated cell counts from reference gene primer amplification. Profiling relied on immunoSEQ multiplex PCR, and the TCRdb table lists in-frame clones only, not all of them. D and trimming were read from the DNA, whereas the V and J calls and clone size are those reported in that table. The sample carries 190,000 or so clones, approximately 80% recorded once. This sequence originates from a human donor with acute or convalescent COVID-19. The donor label of this sample is uncertain. The sequencing input was peripheral blood.

The CDR3 DNA reads as TGTGCCAGCAGTTTATTTCCTGGACAGGGACGTGCGAACACTGAAGCTTTCTTT. Amino acid sequence: CASSLFPGQGRANTEAFF. J is TRBJ1-1 and V is TRBV28; the match to TRBD1 covers 8 bases. The trim removed 1 base at V and 1 base at J, leaving 11 bases unmatched. The germline V gene encodes CDR1 MDHEN and CDR2 SYDVKM. The CDR3 covers 18 residues.